These T cell receptor beta chains were read from a single sample in a study of cytomegalovirus exposure and HLA in healthy donors. Sequenced by immunoSEQ multiplex PCR; TCRdb stores in-frame clones only, minus some. The sample carries 100,000 to 150,000 clones, around 80% recorded once. The sequenced material came from PBMCs. The receptors shown here come from a female donor in good health and CMV-seronegative. Each CDR3 is given with its conserved first and last residue. D genes are given only for firm matches. Only part of the rows carry a size: once, few, many, or a class if the clone is expanded.

V	J	size	D	DNA	CDR3
TRBV5-1	TRBJ2-7	NA	NA	TGCGCCAGCAGCCGGGACATGGCCGCCAACGAGCAGTACTTC	CASSRDMAANEQYF
TRBV5-1	TRBJ2-1	NA	NA	TGCGCCAGCAGCCCCATCCCAGATTCCTACAATGAGCAGTTCTTC	CASSPIPDSYNEQFF
TRBV6-5	TRBJ2-7	NA	NA	TGTGCCAGCCGGTGGGGGCCGAACGAGCAGTACTTC	CASRWGPNEQYF
TRBV11-1	TRBJ2-2	NA	TRBD1	TGTGCCAGCAGCTCGAGGGGGCACACCGGGGAGCTGTTTTTT	CASSSRGHTGELFF
TRBV5-1	TRBJ2-3	NA	TRBD2	TGCGCCAGCAGCTCTGGGACTAGCGGGGACCTAAGCACAGATACGCAGTATTTT	CASSSGTSGDLSTDTQYF
TRBV25-1	TRBJ2-5	NA	TRBD1	TGTGCCAGCGAGACAGGGAAAGAGACCCAGTACTTC	CASETGKETQYF
TRBV7-9	TRBJ2-1	NA	TRBD1	TGTTCCAGCAGCTTAGCACAGGGGATCCACAATGAGCAGTTCTTC	CSSSLAQGIHNEQFF
TRBV11-2	TRBJ2-1	NA	TRBD2	TGTGCCAGCAGCTTAGGTGTCCTAGCGGGGGATGGCGTCAATGAGCAGTTCTTC	CASSLGVLAGDGVNEQFF
TRBV6-5	TRBJ2-5	NA	TRBD1	TGTGCCAGCAGTTTCCGGGACAGGGGGAGGGAGACCCAGTACTTC	CASSFRDRGRETQYF
TRBV5-4	TRBJ2-7	NA	TRBD2	TGTGCCAGCAGCTTGGTACTAGCGGGGTTCTCCTACGAGCAGTACTTC	CASSLVLAGFSYEQYF
TRBV10-1	TRBJ2-3	NA	TRBD2	TGCGCCACGACCCCCCCGGGACTAGCGGGGGGGCTGAGCACAGATACGCAGTATTTT	CATTPPGLAGGLSTDTQYF
TRBV29-1	TRBJ1-2	NA	NA	TGCAGCGTGGAGGGACTGACTTATGGCTACACCTTC	CSVEGLTYGYTF
TRBV6-5	TRBJ2-2	NA	TRBD1	TGTGCCAGCTATCGACAGGGAAGCACCGGGGAGCTGTTTTTT	CASYRQGSTGELFF
TRBV7-9	TRBJ2-7	once	TRBD2	TGTGCCAGCAGCAGGGGACTAGCGGGAAACGAGCAGTACTTC	CASSRGLAGNEQYF
TRBV5-1	TRBJ1-4	NA	NA	TGCGCCAGCAGCTCCAGATCAACTAATGAAAAACTGTTTTTT	CASSSRSTNEKLFF
TRBV2	TRBJ2-4	NA	NA	TGTGCCAGCAACGAGGGGGTTTCAAAAAACATTCAGTACTTC	CASNEGVSKNIQYF